This TCR beta chain was recorded in a study of blood T cells in healthy people across ages. Study-wide points: Unknown donor CMV status possibly confounded expanded clonotype changes.

V lost 2 bases, J lost 11 bases, and 4 bases lay in between. The CDR3 length is 11 residues. CDR1 is LGHNA and CDR2 is YNFKEQ in the germline V gene. As regards this clonotype: The antigen is not known.

Isolation recovered at least 6.5 million PBMCs from every sample. Then a second PCR, running about 6 to 12 cycles, was carried out with a sample-barcoded 5' primer and a J-beta primer mix. Using its own MiXCR run on the 5' RACE reads, TCRdb lists one record per CDR3 protein. The table includes around 850,000 distinct CDR3 sequences, roughly 40% detected once. Sequencing was performed on blood. The chain recombines TRBV4-2 with TRBJ2-6; D is undetermined. The TCR originated in a man younger than 35 in good health. For the CDR3, the DNA is TGTGCCAGCAGCCAAAACGACGTCCTGACTTTC. Translation gives CASSQNDVLTF.